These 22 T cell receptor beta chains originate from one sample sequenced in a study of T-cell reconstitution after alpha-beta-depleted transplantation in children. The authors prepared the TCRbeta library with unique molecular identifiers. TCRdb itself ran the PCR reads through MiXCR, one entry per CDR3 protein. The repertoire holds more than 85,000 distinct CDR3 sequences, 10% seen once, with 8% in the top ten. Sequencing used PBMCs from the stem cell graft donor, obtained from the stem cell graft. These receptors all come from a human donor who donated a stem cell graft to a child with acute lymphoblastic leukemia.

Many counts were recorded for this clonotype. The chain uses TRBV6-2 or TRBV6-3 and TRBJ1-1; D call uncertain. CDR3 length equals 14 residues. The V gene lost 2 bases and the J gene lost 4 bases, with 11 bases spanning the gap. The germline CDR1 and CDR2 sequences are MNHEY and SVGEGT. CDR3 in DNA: TGTGCCAGCAGTTACACGGGTGCGGGCACTGAAGCTTTCTTT. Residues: CASSYTGAGTEAFF.

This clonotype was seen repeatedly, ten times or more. Here the CDR3 reads CASRPQGAKASGYTF. CDR3 sequence (DNA): TGTGCCAGCCGGCCGCAGGGGGCGAAGGCCAGCGGCTACACCTTC. The chain combines TRBV27 with TRBJ1-2, with TRBD1 matching 8 bases. The CDR3 contains 15 residues. Trimming at V came to 8 bases and at J to 8 bases, leaving 16 bases not matched to a gene. The V gene's germline CDR1 is MNHEY and CDR2 SMNVEV (reference sequence).

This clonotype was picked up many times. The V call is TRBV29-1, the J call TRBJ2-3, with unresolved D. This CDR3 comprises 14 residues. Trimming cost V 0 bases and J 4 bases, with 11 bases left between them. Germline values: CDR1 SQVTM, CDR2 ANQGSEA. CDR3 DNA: TGCAGCGTTGAAGATCACACAGAAGCAGATACGCAGTATTTT. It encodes CSVEDHTEADTQYF.

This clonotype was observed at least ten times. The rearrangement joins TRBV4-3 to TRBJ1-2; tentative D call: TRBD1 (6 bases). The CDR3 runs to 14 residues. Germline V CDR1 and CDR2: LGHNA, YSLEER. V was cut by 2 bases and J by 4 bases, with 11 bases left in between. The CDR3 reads CASSQTGQAYGYTF. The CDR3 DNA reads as TGCGCCAGCAGCCAAACAGGGCAGGCCTATGGCTACACCTTC.

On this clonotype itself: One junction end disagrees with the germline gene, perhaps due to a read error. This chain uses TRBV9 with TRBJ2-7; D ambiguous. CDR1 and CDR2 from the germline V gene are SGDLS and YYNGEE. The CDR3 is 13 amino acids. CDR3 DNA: TGTGCCATCAGCGTCGGGCAGGACTACGAGCAGTACTTC. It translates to CAISVGQDYEQYF.

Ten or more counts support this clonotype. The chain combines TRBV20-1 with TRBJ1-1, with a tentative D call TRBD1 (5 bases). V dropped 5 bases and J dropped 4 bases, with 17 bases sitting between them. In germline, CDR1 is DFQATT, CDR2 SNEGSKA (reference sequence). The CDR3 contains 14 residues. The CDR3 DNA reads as TGCAGTGCTCCCCCGCTCCTGGGGGGCACTGAAGCTTTCTTT. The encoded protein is CSAPPLLGGTEAFF.

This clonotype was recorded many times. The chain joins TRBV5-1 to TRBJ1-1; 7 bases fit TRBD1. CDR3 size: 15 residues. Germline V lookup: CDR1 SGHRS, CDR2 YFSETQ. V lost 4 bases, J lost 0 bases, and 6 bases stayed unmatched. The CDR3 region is CASSPQGLLNTEAFF. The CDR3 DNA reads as TGCGCCAGCAGCCCACAGGGGTTATTGAACACTGAAGCTTTCTTT. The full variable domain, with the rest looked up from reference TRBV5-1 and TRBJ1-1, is KAGVTQTPRYLIKTRGQQVTLSCSPISGHRSVSWYQQTPGQGLQFLFEYFSETQRNKGNFPGRFSGRQFSNSRSEMNVSTLELGDSALYLCASSPQGLLNTEAFFGQGTRLTVV.

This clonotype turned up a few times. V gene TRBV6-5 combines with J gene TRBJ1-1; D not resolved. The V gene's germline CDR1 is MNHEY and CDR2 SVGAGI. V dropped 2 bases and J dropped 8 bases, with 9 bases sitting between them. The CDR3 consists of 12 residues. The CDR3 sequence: CASSYSLEEAFF. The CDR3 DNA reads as TGTGCCAGCAGTTACAGCCTCGAGGAAGCTTTCTTT.

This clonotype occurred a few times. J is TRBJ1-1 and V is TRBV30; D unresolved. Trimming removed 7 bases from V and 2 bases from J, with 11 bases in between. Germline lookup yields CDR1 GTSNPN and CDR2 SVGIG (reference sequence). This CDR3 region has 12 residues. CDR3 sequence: CASRWVNTEAFF. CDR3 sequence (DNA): TGTGCCTCGAGATGGGTTAACACTGAAGCTTTCTTT.

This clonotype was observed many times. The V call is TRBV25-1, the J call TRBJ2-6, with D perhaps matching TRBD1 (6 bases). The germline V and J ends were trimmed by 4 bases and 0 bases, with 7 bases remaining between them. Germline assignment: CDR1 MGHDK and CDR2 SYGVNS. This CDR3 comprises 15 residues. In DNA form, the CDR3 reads TGTGCCAGCAGTGGCAGGGGCTCTGGGGCCAACGTCCTGACTTTC. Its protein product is CASSGRGSGANVLTF.

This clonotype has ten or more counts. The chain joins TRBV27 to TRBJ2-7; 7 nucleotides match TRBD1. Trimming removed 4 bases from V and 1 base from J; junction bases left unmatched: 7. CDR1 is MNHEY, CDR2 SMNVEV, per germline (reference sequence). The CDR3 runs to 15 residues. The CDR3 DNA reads TGTGCCAGCAGTTCTCCACAGGGGCGGTCCTACGAGCAGTACTTC. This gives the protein CASSSPQGRSYEQYF.

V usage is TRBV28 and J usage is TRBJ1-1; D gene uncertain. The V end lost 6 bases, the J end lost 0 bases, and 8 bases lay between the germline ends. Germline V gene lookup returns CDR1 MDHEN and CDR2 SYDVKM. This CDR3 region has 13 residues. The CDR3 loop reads CASSPPMNTEAFF. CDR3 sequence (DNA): TGTGCCAGCAGCCCACCCATGAACACTGAAGCTTTCTTT.

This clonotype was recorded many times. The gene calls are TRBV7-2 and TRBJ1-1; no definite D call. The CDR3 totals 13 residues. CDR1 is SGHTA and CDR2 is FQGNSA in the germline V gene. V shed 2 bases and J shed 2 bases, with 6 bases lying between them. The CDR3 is CASSLTSNTEAFF. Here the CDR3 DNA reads TGTGCCAGCAGCTTAACTAGCAACACTGAAGCTTTCTTT.

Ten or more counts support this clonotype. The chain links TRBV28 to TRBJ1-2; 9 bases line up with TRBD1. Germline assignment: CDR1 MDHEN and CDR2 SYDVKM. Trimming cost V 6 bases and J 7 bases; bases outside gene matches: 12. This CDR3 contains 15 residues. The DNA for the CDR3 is TGTGCCAGCAGCCTCCCACCGGGACAGGGTGGTGGCTACACCTTC. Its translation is CASSLPPGQGGGYTF.

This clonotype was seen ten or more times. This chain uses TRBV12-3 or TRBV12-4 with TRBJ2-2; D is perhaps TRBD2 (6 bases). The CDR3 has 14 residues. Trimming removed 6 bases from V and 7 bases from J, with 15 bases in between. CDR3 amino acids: CASSGGTPGGELFF. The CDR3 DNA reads TGTGCCAGCAGCGGCGGGACCCCTGGCGGGGAGCTGTTTTTT.

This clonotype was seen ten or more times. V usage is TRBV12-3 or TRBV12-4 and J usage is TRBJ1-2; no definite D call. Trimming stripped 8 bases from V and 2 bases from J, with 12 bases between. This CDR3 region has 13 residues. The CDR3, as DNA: TGTGCCAGCGCCCTCGGCGGGAACTATGGCTACACCTTC. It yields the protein CASALGGNYGYTF.

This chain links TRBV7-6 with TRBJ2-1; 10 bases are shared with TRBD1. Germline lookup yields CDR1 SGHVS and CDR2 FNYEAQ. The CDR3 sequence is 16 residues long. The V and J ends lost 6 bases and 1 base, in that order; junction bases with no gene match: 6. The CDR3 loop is CASRAGTGASYNEQFF. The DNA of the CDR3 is TGTGCCAGCAGGGCCGGGACAGGGGCTTCCTACAATGAGCAGTTCTTC.

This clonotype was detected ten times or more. The CDR3: CASSLLAGDYNEQFF. In nucleotides, the CDR3 is TGTGCCAGCAGTTTATTAGCGGGAGACTACAATGAGCAGTTCTTC. The chain joins TRBV28 to TRBJ2-1, with 9 bases fitting TRBD2. The CDR3 covers 15 residues. The V gene's germline CDR1 is MDHEN and CDR2 SYDVKM. Germline trimming cut 1 base from V and 3 bases from J; bases unmatched to any gene: 1.

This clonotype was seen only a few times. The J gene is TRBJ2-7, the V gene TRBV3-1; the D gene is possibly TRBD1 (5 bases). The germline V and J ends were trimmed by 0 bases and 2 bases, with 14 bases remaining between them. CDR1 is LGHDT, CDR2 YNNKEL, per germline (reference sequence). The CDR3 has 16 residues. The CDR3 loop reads CASSQETAGQTYEQYF. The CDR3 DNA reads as TGTGCCAGCAGCCAAGAAACAGCAGGACAAACCTACGAGCAGTACTTC.

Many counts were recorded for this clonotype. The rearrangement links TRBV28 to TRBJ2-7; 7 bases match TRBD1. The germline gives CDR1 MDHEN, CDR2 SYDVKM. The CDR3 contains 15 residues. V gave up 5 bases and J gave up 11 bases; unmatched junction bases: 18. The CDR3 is CASSQGTAHRSEEYF. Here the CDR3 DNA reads TGTGCCAGCAGTCAGGGGACAGCTCACAGGTCTGAGGAGTACTTC.

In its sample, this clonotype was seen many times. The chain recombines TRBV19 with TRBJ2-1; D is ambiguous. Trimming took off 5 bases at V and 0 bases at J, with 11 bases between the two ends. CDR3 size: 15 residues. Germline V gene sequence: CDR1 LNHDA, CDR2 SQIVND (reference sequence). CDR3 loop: CASSYGQDSYNEQFF. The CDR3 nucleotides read TGTGCCAGTAGTTACGGCCAAGACTCCTACAATGAGCAGTTCTTC. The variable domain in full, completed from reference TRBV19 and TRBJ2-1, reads DGGITQSPKYLFRKEGQNVTLSCEQNLNHDAMYWYRQDPGQGLRLIYYSQIVNDFQKGDIAEGYSVSREKKESFPLTVTSAQKNPTAFYLCASSYGQDSYNEQFFGPGTRLTVL.

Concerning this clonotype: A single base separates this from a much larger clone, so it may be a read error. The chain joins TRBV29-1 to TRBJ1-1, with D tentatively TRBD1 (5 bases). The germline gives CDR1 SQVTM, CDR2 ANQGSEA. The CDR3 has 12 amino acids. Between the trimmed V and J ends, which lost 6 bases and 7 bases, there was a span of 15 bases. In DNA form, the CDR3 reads TGCAGCGTACGGCGGGACCCCTTTGAAGCTTTCTTT. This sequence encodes CSVRRDPFEAFF.